This T cell receptor beta chain was found in a study of CD8 T cells in ankylosing spondylitis. General study results and limits: As for the disease-linked clones, they showed a CD8+ phenotype and occurred at relatively low frequencies in peripheral blood. Several of the motif variants were reported before in synovial fluid and blood from reactive arthritis.

In regard to this clonotype: Its target is unknown.

Germline V gene lookup returns CDR1 SGHVS and CDR2 FQNEAQ. V was cut by 1 base and J by 6 bases, with 13 bases left in between. The CDR3 loop spans 15 amino acids. TCRdb fed the 5' RACE reads into MiXCR, producing one record per CDR3 protein. This sample has about 250,000 distinct CDR3 sequences; roughly a third occur once, and the top ten carry roughly 4%. Material: blood, either unsorted or a sorted T cell fraction (not recorded which). This receptor was obtained from a male donor with ankylosing spondylitis or in good health (not recorded which). The genes are TRBV7-8 and TRBJ2-1; D is ambiguous. In nucleotides, the CDR3 is TGTGCCAGCAGCTTAGTCCCGAATTTGGGCAATGAGCAGTTCTTC. Encoded protein: CASSLVPNLGNEQFF.